This TCR beta chain is from a study of cytomegalovirus exposure and HLA in healthy donors. Points on this clone: Its target is not known.

The PCR ran on 60 Vbeta and 13 Jbeta primers. Assay used: immunoSEQ multiplex PCR; TCRdb lists only in-frame clones, some missing. The repertoire holds around 100,000 clones, with roughly 85% as singletons. The study, taken as a whole, reports: Analysis was performed later, and it showed HLA-associated TCR beta chains to be more clonally expanded than equally common others. Roughly uniform depth of sequencing across donors was assumed in presence/absence analyses.

Germline V lookup: CDR1 SGHTA, CDR2 FQGNSA. Trimming cost V 5 bases and J 0 bases; bases outside gene matches: 7. The CDR3 runs 17 residues. This clonotype was obtained from a man in his fifties or sixties in good health and CMV-seropositive. What was sequenced was PBMCs. The chain joins TRBV7-2 to TRBJ1-3, with 10 nucleotides matching TRBD1. The CDR3 DNA reads TGTGCCAGCAGCATACTAGGACAGGGGGGCTCTGGAAACACCATATATTTT. Its protein is CASSILGQGGSGNTIYF.